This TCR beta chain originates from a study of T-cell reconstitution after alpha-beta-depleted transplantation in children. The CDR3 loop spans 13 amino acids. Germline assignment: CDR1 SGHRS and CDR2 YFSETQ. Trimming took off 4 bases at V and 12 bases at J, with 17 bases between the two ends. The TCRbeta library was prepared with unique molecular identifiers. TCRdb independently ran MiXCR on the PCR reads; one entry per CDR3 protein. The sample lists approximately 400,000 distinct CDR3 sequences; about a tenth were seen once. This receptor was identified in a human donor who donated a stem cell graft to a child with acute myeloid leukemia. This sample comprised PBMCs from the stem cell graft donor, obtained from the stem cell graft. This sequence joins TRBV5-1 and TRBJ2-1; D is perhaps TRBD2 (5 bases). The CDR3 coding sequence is TGCGCCAGCAGCCCCCTGGGTGAGGGCTCGCAGTTCTTC. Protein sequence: CASSPLGEGSQFF.